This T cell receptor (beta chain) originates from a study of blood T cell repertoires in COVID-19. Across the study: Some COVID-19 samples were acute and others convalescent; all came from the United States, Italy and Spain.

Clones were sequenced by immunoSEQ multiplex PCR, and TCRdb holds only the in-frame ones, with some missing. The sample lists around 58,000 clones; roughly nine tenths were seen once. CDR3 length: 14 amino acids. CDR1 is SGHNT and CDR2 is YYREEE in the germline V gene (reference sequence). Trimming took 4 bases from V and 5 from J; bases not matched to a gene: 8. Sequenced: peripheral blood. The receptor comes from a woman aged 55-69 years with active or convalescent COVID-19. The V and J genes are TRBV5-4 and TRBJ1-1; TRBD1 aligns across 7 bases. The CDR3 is CASSLRDSPTEAFF. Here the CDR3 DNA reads TGTGCCAGCAGCCTCCGGGACAGTCCGACTGAAGCTTTCTTT.